This paragraph reports one T cell receptor beta chain. Its antigen is currently not known. No quality values exist for individual bases; no much larger clone is one base distant. Including the terminal cysteine and phenylalanine, the CDR3 comprises 15 residues. Only CDR3 DNA remains: 45 bases, in frame from the first base. Sequences MDHEN (CDR1) and SYDVKM (CDR2) are obtained from the germline V gene. Here V drops 0 bases and J drops 7 bases, and the junction holds 8 bases not matched to any gene. The time point label corresponds to: about 28 days (+/-7) after the second vaccine dose. Because spike-specific TCR depth and breadth did not differ between the two schedules, AZD1222 recipients who got a second dose at roughly 4 weeks were pooled with those who got a second dose at roughly 12 weeks. Vaccinee samples were obtained from the UK trials COV001 and COV002, which included a single-blind randomized controlled phase 2/3 trial of AZD1222 (ChAdOx1 nCoV-19) in healthy adults. For TCRbeta chain sequencing, PBMC samples were collected from trial participants at day 0 and at day 28 after the second dose.

The CDR3 regions of human TCRbeta chains were analyzed by immunosequencing. Concerning the study's data processing: TCRs in the repertoires were compared against a reference library of SARS-CoV-2-specific TCRs that had been generated with the MIRA antigen-specificity platform. Breadth was defined as the fraction of unique TCRs that were SARS-CoV-2-associated. Depth was defined as the fraction of total T cells that were SARS-CoV-2-associated. Using the MIRA data, each spike-specific TCR was assigned both to the spike region to which the TCR was reactive and to a CD4 or CD8 class. Log10-transformed breadth and depth values were compared by one-way ANOVA with Sidak's multiple comparisons tests. The source is immuneACCESS, and TCRdb retained only in-frame sequences with V and J called. Part of the clones is not carried over; for the studies checked, unresolved V genes explain less than half of this, and the remainder is unexplained. The D gene and trimming were derived from the DNA, and the V and J assignments and clone size from that table. This sample holds approximately 100,000 clones; more than 75% were observed only once. Roughly 10% of the sample comes from the top ten.

This sample is drawn from a study of T cell responses to AZD1222 COVID-19 vaccine (dated by TCRdb to the early 2020s). Turning to the overall study: TCR sequencing covered 233 trial participants: about 210 given two doses of AZD1222 and about 26 given two doses of MenACWY control vaccine. Trial participants were enrolled by age into subgroups of 18-55, 56-69 and 70-plus years, and around 140, 26 and 57 TCR-sequenced participants, respectively, were included in these subgroups.

What the study reported, not specific to this receptor: Only six or seven AZD1222 recipients were SARS-CoV-2 seropositive at baseline, limiting conclusions about previously exposed vaccinees. In the small 56-69-year group, the increase in depth fell short of significance, most likely because of low power. After two AZD1222 doses, spike-specific TCR breadth and depth were significantly higher than at day 0 and than in MenACWY recipients. Because no day 14 peak-response samples were available, repertoires were characterized only after the peak T cell response. The whole spike protein was spanned by vaccine-associated CD4 TCRs, and dominant responses were seen in regions 160-218 and 743-854. Most participants were white British and females outnumbered males, and the authors suggested that clonal diversity may have been underestimated. Nearly half of unique spike-specific TCRs reportedly recognized epitopes outside regions mutated in the B.1.351 and B.1.1.7 variants.

The chain is assembled from TRBV28 and TRBJ2-7, and TRBD2 matches 8 of the central bases. The input for sequencing was peripheral blood, taken 28 days after the second AZD1222 dose. The TCR comes from an adult who received the AZD1222 COVID-19 vaccine. The CDR3: CASSLWSGSPWEQYF. The sequenced DNA is TGTGCCAGCAGTTTATGGAGCGGGAGTCCCTGGGAGCAGTACTTC.